This record covers a single T cell receptor (beta chain). Clones were sequenced by immunoSEQ multiplex PCR, and TCRdb holds only the in-frame ones, with some missing. The repertoire holds 470,000 or so clones, 75% to 90% seen once, with approximately 3.2% in the top ten. These data are taken from a study of blood T cell repertoires in COVID-19. Study-level background: The cDNA or gDNA used as material had been derived from T cells, B-cell-depleted T cells, or PBMCs.

This CDR3 region has 11 residues. V lost 8 bases and J lost 7; bases outside the gene matches: 6. Germline V lookup: CDR1 DFQATT, CDR2 SNEGSKA (reference sequence). This TCR derives from a human donor in a cohort sampled during active COVID-19. The V gene is TRBV20-1, the J gene TRBJ1-2; TRBD1 matches 8 bases. Sequencing was performed on peripheral blood. The CDR3 DNA follows: TGCAGTTCAGGGGGCGCACGTGGCTACACCTTC. Protein: CSSGGARGYTF.